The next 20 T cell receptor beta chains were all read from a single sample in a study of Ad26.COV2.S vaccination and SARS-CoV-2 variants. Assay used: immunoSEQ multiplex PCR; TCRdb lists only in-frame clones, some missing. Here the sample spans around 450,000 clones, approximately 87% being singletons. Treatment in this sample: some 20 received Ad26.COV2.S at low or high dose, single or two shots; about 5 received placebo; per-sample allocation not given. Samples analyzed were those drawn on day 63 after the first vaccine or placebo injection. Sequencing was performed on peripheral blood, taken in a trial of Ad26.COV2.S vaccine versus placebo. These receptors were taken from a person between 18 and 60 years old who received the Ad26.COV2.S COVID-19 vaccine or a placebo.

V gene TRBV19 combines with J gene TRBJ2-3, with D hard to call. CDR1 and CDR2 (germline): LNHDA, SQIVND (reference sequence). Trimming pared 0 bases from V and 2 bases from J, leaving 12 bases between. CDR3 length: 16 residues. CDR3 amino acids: CASSIEGSLSTDTQYF. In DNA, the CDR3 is TGTGCCAGTAGTATAGAGGGCAGCCTCTCCACAGATACGCAGTATTTT.

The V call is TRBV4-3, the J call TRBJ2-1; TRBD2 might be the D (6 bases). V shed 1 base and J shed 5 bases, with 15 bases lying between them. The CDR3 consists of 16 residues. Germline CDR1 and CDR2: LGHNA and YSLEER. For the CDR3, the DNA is TGCGCCAGCAGCCAAGGGGTGGGGCGGGGAAACAATGAGCAGTTCTTC. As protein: CASSQGVGRGNNEQFF.

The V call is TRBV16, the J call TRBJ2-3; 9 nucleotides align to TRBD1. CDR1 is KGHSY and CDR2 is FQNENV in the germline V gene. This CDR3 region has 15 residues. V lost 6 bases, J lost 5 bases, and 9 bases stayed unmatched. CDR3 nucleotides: TGTGCCAGCAGGGGACCGGGACAGGGTGAAGATACGCAGTATTTT. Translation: CASRGPGQGEDTQYF.

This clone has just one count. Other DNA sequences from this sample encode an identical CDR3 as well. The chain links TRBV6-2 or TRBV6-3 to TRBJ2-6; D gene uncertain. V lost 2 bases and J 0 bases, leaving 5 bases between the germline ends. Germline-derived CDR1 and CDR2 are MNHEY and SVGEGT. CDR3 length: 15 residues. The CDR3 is CASSYGSSGANVLTF. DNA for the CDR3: TGTGCCAGCAGTTACGGTTCCTCTGGGGCCAACGTCCTGACTTTC.

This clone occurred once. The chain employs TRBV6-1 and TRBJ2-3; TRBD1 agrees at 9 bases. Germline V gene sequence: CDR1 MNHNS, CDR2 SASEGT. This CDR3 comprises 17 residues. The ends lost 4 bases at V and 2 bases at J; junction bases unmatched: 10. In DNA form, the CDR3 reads TGTGCCAGCAGTGCTTACAGGGGGCGGGAAAACACAGATACGCAGTATTTT. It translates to CASSAYRGRENTDTQYF.

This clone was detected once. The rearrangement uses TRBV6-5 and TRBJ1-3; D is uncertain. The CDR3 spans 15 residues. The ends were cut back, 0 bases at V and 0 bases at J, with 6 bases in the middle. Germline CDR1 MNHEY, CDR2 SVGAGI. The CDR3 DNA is TGTGCCAGCAGTTACTCCCGCTCCTCTGGAAACACCATATATTTT. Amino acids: CASSYSRSSGNTIYF.

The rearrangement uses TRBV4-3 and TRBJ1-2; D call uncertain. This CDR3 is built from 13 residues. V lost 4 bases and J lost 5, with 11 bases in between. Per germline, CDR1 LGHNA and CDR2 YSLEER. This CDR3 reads CASSRFAGYGYTF. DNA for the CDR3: TGCGCCAGCAGCCGTTTTGCCGGATATGGCTACACCTTC.

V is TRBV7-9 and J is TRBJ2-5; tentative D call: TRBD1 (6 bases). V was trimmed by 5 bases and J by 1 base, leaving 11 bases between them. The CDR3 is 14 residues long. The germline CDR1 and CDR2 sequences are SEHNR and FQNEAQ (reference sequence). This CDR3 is CASSRGQLQETQYF. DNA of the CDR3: TGTGCCAGCAGCCGCGGACAGCTCCAAGAGACCCAGTACTTC.

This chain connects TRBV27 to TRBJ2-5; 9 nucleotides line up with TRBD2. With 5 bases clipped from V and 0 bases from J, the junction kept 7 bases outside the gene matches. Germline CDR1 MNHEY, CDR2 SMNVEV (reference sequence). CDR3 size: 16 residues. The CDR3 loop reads CASSSGGFAYQETQYF. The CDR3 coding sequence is TGTGCCAGCAGTAGCGGGGGGTTTGCGTACCAAGAGACCCAGTACTTC.

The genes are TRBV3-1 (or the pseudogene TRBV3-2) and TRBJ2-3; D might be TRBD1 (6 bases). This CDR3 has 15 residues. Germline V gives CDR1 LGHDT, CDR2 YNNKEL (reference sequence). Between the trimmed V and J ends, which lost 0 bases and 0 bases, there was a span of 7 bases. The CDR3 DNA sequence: TGTGCCAGCAGCCAAGACCAGGGGAGCACAGATACGCAGTATTTT. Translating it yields CASSQDQGSTDTQYF.

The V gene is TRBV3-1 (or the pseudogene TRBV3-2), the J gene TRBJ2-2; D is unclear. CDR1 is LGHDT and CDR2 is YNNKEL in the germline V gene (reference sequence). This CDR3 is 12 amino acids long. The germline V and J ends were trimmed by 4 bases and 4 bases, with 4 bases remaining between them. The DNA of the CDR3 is TGTGCCAGCAGCCTTATCACCGGGGAGCTGTTTTTT. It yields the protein CASSLITGELFF.

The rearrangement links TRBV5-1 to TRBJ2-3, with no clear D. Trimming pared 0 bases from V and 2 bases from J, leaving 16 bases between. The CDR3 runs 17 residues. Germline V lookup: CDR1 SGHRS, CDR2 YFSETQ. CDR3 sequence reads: CASSLEGRSFYTDTQYF. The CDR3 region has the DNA TGCGCCAGCAGCTTGGAAGGGCGAAGCTTTTACACAGATACGCAGTATTTT.

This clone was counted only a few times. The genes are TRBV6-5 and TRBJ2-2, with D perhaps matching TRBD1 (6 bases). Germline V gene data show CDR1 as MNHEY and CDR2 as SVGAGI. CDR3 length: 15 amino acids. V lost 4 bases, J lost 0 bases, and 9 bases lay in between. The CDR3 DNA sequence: TGTGCCAGCAGTTGGGGGCCCTCGAACACCGGGGAGCTGTTTTTT. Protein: CASSWGPSNTGELFF.

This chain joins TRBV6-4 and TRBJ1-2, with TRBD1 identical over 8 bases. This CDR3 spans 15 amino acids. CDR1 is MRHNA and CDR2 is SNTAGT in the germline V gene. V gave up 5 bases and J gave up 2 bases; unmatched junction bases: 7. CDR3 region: CASSRTGTENYGYTF. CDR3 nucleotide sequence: TGTGCCAGCAGTCGGACAGGGACAGAAAACTATGGCTACACCTTC.

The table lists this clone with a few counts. CDR3 region: CASRAKDYGYTF. In nucleotides, the CDR3 is TGTGCCAGCAGGGCGAAGGACTATGGCTACACCTTC. The rearrangement links TRBV27 to TRBJ1-2; D is uncertain. The germline V gene encodes CDR1 MNHEY and CDR2 SMNVEV (reference sequence). The CDR3 runs 12 residues. Trimming pared 6 bases from V and 3 bases from J, leaving 8 bases between.

CDR3 sequence reads: CASSFRDPSYNEQFF. The CDR3 nucleotides read TGTGCCAGCAGTTTCAGGGATCCCTCCTACAATGAGCAGTTCTTC. The chain employs TRBV28 and TRBJ2-1; D possibly corresponds to TRBD1 (5 bases). Germline CDR1 and CDR2: MDHEN and SYDVKM. V was cut by 3 bases and J by 0 bases, with 9 bases left in between. CDR3 length: 15 residues.

The CDR3 DNA sequence: TGTGCCAGCAGCTATGAGGGGGCGAACACCGGGGAGCTGTTTTTT. Translation gives CASSYEGANTGELFF. The chain recombines TRBV7-6 with TRBJ2-2, with D possibly being TRBD1 (6 bases). Trimming took 4 bases from V and 0 from J, leaving 9 bases between them. The CDR3 sequence is 15 residues long. Germline assignment: CDR1 SGHVS and CDR2 FNYEAQ. Based on the CDR3 plus reference TRBV7-6 and TRBJ2-2, the full variable domain is GAGVSQSPRYKVTKRGQDVALRCDPISGHVSLYWYRQALGQGPEFLTYFNYEAQQDKSGLPNDRFSAERPEGSISTLTIQRTEQRDSAMYRCASSYEGANTGELFFGEGSRLTVL.

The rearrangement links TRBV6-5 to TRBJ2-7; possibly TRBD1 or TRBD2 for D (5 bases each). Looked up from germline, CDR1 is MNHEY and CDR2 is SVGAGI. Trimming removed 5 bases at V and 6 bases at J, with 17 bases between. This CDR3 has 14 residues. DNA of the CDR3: TGTGCCAGCAGTCCGAGAGACAGCGGCTCCGAGCAGTACTTC. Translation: CASSPRDSGSEQYF.

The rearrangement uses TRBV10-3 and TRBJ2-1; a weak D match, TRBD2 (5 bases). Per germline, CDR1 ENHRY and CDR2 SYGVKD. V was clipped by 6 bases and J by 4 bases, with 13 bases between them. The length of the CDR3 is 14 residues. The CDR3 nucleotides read TGTGCCATCAGACCCGGGATGGGTTACAATGAGCAGTTCTTC. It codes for CAIRPGMGYNEQFF.

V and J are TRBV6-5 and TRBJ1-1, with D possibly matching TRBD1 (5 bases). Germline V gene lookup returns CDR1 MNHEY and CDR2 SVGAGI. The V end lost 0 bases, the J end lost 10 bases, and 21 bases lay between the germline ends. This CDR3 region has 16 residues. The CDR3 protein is CASSYSTQASVAPAFF. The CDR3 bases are TGTGCCAGCAGTTACTCGACACAGGCCTCAGTTGCCCCAGCTTTCTTT.